This T cell receptor beta chain was sequenced for a study of blood T cell repertoires in COVID-19. The table came from immunoSEQ multiplex PCR; TCRdb's copy has only in-frame clones and leaves some out. Of about 160,000 clones listed, 82% are singletons. The source material was peripheral blood. This sequence was found in a woman at least 80 years old with acute or convalescent COVID-19.

CDR3 nucleotides: TGTGCCAGCAGTTCGCAGGGGGCGGGGAATCAGCCCCAGCATTTT. Amino acid sequence: CASSSQGAGNQPQHF. The chain links TRBV28 to TRBJ1-5, with 8 bases that match TRBD1. Germline V CDR1 and CDR2: MDHEN, SYDVKM. This CDR3 comprises 15 residues. V dropped 4 bases and J dropped 4; count of bases not matched to a gene: 6.